One and the same sample provided the 8 T cell receptor beta chains below, sequenced in a study of high-grade serous ovarian cancer treatment subgroups. The repertoire was sequenced with immunoSEQ multiplex PCR; TCRdb's copy has only in-frame clones and lacks some. The repertoire holds 9,500 to 15,000 clones, with 88% as singletons. The tumor samples were collected prior to definitive surgery or chemotherapy. What was sequenced was tumor tissue. Source of these receptors: a human donor with high-grade serous ovarian cancer.

This clone has more than one count but fewer than ten. The chain uses TRBV7-9 and TRBJ1-4; D remains unclear. Germline values: CDR1 SEHNR, CDR2 FQNEAQ (reference sequence). Trimming pared 5 bases from V and 4 bases from J, leaving 11 bases between. The CDR3 spans 14 residues. DNA for the CDR3: TGTGCCAGCAGCCGACCGGAGATTAATGAAAAACTGTTTTTT. It codes for CASSRPEINEKLFF.

The J gene is TRBJ1-2, the V gene TRBV7-8; 10 positions agree with TRBD1. The trim removed 5 bases at V and 9 bases at J, leaving 9 bases unmatched. From germline, CDR1 is SGHVS and CDR2 FQNEAQ. This CDR3 has 14 residues. The CDR3 DNA reads TGTGCCAGCAGCCCCCAGGGACAGGGGATTAGCTACACCTTC. This codes for CASSPQGQGISYTF.

V and J are TRBV27 and TRBJ1-6; 10 bases are a match to TRBD1. The CDR3 loop spans 15 amino acids. Germline trimming cut 5 bases from V and 10 bases from J; bases unmatched to any gene: 8. In germline, CDR1 is MNHEY, CDR2 SMNVEV (reference sequence). DNA of the CDR3: TGTGCCAGCAGTCCCCGGGACAGGGGACAGTCACCCCTCCACTTT. It translates to CASSPRDRGQSPLHF.

The chain carries TRBV2 and TRBJ2-7, with TRBD1 identical over 10 bases. The germline CDR1 and CDR2 sequences are SNHLY and FYNNEI. V dropped 4 bases and J dropped 6; count of bases not matched to a gene: 3. The CDR3 spans 13 residues. The DNA of the CDR3 is TGTGCCAGCAGTGGACAGGGGGCTGGCGAGCAGTACTTC. Translating it yields CASSGQGAGEQYF.

The chain has TRBV19 and TRBJ1-1, with D hard to call. Germline V gives CDR1 LNHDA, CDR2 SQIVND (reference sequence). The CDR3 runs 13 residues. V was pared by 0 bases and J by 7 bases, with 9 bases between. The CDR3 DNA reads TGTGCCAGTAGTATAGATGAGGCGGTTGAAGCTTTCTTT. Encoded protein: CASSIDEAVEAFF. The complete variable domain, with remaining parts taken from reference TRBV19 and TRBJ1-1, reads DGGITQSPKYLFRKEGQNVTLSCEQNLNHDAMYWYRQDPGQGLRLIYYSQIVNDFQKGDIAEGYSVSREKKESFPLTVTSAQKNPTAFYLCASSIDEAVEAFFGQGTRLTVV.

The chain links TRBV29-1 to TRBJ2-5; D not resolved. Trimming took 1 base from V and 2 from J, leaving 2 bases between them. The CDR3 covers 11 residues. The germline CDR1 and CDR2 sequences are SQVTM and ANQGSEA. CDR3 in DNA: TGCAGCGTTGAAGGGCAAGAGACCCAGTACTTC. Translated: CSVEGQETQYF.

This clone was found once. V and J are TRBV27 and TRBJ2-2, with D uncertain. This CDR3 is built from 14 residues. V gave up 1 base and J gave up 1 base, with 4 bases separating them. CDR1 is MNHEY and CDR2 is SMNVEV in the germline V gene (reference sequence). CDR3 sequence (DNA): TGTGCCAGCAGTTTATATGGGAACACCGGGGAGCTGTTTTTT. The encoded protein is CASSLYGNTGELFF.

The table lists this clone with a few counts. The chain combines TRBV6-1 with TRBJ2-2; D is unclear. The CDR3 is 14 amino acids. Germline V gene lookup returns CDR1 MNHNS and CDR2 SASEGT. Trimming pared 6 bases from V and 1 base from J, leaving 9 bases between. CDR3 in amino acids: CASRGDLNTGELFF. CDR3 in DNA: TGTGCCAGCAGGGGCGATCTGAACACCGGGGAGCTGTTTTTT.